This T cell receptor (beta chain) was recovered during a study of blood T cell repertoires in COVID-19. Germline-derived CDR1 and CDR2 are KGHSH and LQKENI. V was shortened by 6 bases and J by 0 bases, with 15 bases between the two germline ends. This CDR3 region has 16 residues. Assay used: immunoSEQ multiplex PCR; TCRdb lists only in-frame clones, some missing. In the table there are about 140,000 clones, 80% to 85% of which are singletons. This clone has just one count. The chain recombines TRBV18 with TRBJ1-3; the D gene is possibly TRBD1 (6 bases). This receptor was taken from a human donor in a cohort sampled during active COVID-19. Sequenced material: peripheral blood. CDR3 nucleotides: TGTGCCAGCTCCCAGGACAGTCCGGACTCTGGAAACACCATATATTTT. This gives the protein CASSQDSPDSGNTIYF.